A selection of T cell receptor beta chains follows, all from one sample in a study of Ad26.COV2.S vaccination and SARS-CoV-2 variants. TCRdb's table, derived via immunoSEQ multiplex PCR, lists solely in-frame clones and lacks some. The sample records around 500,000 clones, roughly nine tenths being singletons. The sequencing here drew on peripheral blood, taken in a trial of Ad26.COV2.S vaccine versus placebo. These receptors came from a person aged 18-60 years who received the Ad26.COV2.S COVID-19 vaccine or a placebo. Each CDR3 is given with its conserved first and last residue. D genes are given only for firm matches.

D gene: NA
V gene: TRBV9
J gene: TRBJ1-1
CDR3 DNA: TGTGCCAGCAGCGTAGGGTCCAGAATAGTGAACACTGAAGCTTTCTTT
CDR3 protein: CASSVGSRIVNTEAFF

D gene: TRBD2
V gene: TRBV28
J gene: TRBJ2-2
CDR3 DNA: TGTGCCAGCAGTTACAGACCGCGCGGGAGGCCGAACACCGGGGAGCTGTTTTTT
CDR3 protein: CASSYRPRGRPNTGELFF

D gene: NA
V gene: TRBV15
J gene: TRBJ2-2
CDR3 DNA: TGTGCCACCAGCAGTTCGGGGAGCGTCTCCGGGGAGCTGTTTTTT
CDR3 protein: CATSSSGSVSGELFF

D gene: NA
V gene: TRBV11-2
J gene: TRBJ2-5
CDR3 DNA: TGTGCCAGCAGACTGACCTCAGACAGGCTCCAAGAGACCCAGTACTTC
CDR3 protein: CASRLTSDRLQETQYF

D gene: TRBD2
V gene: TRBV5-4
J gene: TRBJ2-1
CDR3 DNA: TGTGCCAGCAGCCTTCGAATAGGACTAGCGGGAAGCTTCTACAATGAGCAGTTCTTC
CDR3 protein: CASSLRIGLAGSFYNEQFF

D gene: TRBD1
V gene: TRBV4-3
J gene: TRBJ1-5
CDR3 DNA: TGCGCCAGCAGCCGAGGGACAGGGTACGGCCAGCCCCAGCATTTT
CDR3 protein: CASSRGTGYGQPQHF

D gene: NA
V gene: TRBV25-1
J gene: TRBJ2-1
CDR3 DNA: TGTGCCAGCAGTGATGCCGGCCCCCGCTCCTACAATGAGCAGTTCTTC
CDR3 protein: CASSDAGPRSYNEQFF

D gene: NA
V gene: TRBV4-1
J gene: TRBJ2-1
CDR3 DNA: TGCGCCAGCAGCCCGACCCCTGGGGTCTCCTACAATGAGCAGTTCTTC
CDR3 protein: CASSPTPGVSYNEQFF

D gene: NA
V gene: TRBV6-5
J gene: TRBJ1-2
CDR3 DNA: TGTGCCAGCAGTTCCTTTCCGGGGCTACCTAACTATGGCTACACCTTC
CDR3 protein: CASSSFPGLPNYGYTF

D gene: NA
V gene: TRBV19
J gene: TRBJ1-5
CDR3 DNA: TGTGCCAGTAGTATAGGAGGGAGAGGGGCTGGCAATCAGCCCCAGCATTTT
CDR3 protein: CASSIGGRGAGNQPQHF